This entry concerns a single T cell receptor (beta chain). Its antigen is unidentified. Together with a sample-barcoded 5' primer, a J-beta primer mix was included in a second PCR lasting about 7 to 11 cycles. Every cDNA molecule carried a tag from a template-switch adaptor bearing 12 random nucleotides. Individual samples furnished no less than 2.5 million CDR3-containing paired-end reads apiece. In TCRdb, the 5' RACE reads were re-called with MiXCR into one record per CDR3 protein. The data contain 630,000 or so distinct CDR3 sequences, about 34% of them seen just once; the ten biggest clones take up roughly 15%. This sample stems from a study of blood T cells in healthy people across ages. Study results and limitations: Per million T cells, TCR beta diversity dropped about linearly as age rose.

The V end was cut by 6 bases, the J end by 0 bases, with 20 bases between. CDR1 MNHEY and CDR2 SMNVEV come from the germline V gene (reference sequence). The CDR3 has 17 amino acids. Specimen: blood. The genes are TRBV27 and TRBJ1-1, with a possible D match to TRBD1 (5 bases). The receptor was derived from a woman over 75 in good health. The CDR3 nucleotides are TGTGCCAGCAGCCTTACCCCACTTCGGGGGGTGAACACTGAAGCTTTCTTT. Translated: CASSLTPLRGVNTEAFF.